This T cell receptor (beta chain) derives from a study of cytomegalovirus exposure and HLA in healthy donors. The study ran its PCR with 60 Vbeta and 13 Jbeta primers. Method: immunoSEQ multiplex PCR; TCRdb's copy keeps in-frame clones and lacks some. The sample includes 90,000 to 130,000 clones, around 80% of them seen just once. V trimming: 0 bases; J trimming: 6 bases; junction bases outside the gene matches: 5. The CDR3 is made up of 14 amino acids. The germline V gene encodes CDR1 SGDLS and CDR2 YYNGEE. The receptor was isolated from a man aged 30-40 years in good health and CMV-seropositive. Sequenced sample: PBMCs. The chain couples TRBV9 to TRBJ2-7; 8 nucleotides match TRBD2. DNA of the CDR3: TGTGCCAGCAGCGTAGGCGAGCGGGGGTGCGAGCAGTACTTC. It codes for CASSVGERGCEQYF.